A single sample gave rise to the 9 T cell receptor beta chains below, sequenced in a study of T cell responses to AZD1222 COVID-19 vaccine. The data were produced by immunoSEQ multiplex PCR, yet TCRdb's version contains in-frame clones alone and is incomplete. Of around 50,000 clones listed, approximately 83% are singletons. Specimen: peripheral blood, collected on day 0 of AZD1222 vaccination. The receptor source for this set is an adult in good health.

The V call is TRBV4-3, the J call TRBJ2-2, with 9 bases lining up with TRBD2. Germline assignment: CDR1 LGHNA and CDR2 YSLEER. CDR3 length: 18 residues. V lost 0 bases to trimming and J lost 3 bases; unmatched junction nucleotides: 8. In nucleotides, the CDR3 is TGCGCCAGCAGCCAAGAAGGAGTAGCGGGAGTGGACACCGGGGAGCTGTTTTTT. Translated, it gives CASSQEGVAGVDTGELFF.

The V gene is TRBV19, the J gene TRBJ1-5; D gene ambiguous. V was shortened by 3 bases and J by 0 bases, with 9 bases between the two germline ends. This CDR3 comprises 15 residues. CDR1 is LNHDA, CDR2 SQIVND, per germline (reference sequence). The CDR3 spells CASSIGGYSNQPQHF. As DNA, the CDR3 is TGTGCCAGTAGTATTGGCGGATATAGCAATCAGCCCCAGCATTTT. Full variable domain (outside the CDR3, taken from reference TRBV19 and TRBJ1-5): DGGITQSPKYLFRKEGQNVTLSCEQNLNHDAMYWYRQDPGQGLRLIYYSQIVNDFQKGDIAEGYSVSREKKESFPLTVTSAQKNPTAFYLCASSIGGYSNQPQHFGDGTRLSIL.

The chain recombines TRBV9 with TRBJ2-1; D uncertain. The V gene's germline CDR1 is SGDLS and CDR2 YYNGEE. Trimming cost V 3 bases and J 0 bases, with 10 bases left between them. There are 15 residues in the CDR3. CDR3 protein: CASSALHISYNEQFF. CDR3 DNA sequence: TGTGCCAGCAGCGCACTACACATCTCCTACAATGAGCAGTTCTTC.

This sequence joins TRBV28 and TRBJ1-5; 8 nucleotides align to TRBD1. Per the germline V gene, CDR1 is MDHEN and CDR2 is SYDVKM. J was trimmed by 0 bases and V by 7 bases; bases with no gene match: 26. The CDR3 totals 22 residues. In DNA form, the CDR3 reads TGTGCCAGCACCCATCTTGGGGCCAGGACAGGGCGGTACCGATATAGCAATCAGCCCCAGCATTTT. Protein sequence: CASTHLGARTGRYRYSNQPQHF.

This chain joins TRBV9 and TRBJ2-1; D call uncertain. Germline V gene data show CDR1 as SGDLS and CDR2 as YYNGEE. This CDR3 is 14 amino acids long. Trimming shortened V by 0 bases and J by 9 bases, and 13 bases separated the two germline ends. CDR3 region: CASSVGVGPGEQFF. CDR3 in DNA: TGTGCCAGCAGCGTAGGAGTTGGACCCGGTGAGCAGTTCTTC.

J is TRBJ1-5 and V is TRBV23-1; TRBD1 is a possible D gene (5 bases). TRBV23-1 is assigned to the ORF class and has an uncertain function. This CDR3 comprises 13 residues. Trimming took 11 bases from V and 7 from J, leaving 18 bases between them. This chain's CDR3 is CAGPPPRGQPQHF. In DNA form, the CDR3 reads TGCGCCGGTCCCCCCCCTAGGGGACAGCCCCAGCATTTT.

The chain recombines TRBV11-2 with TRBJ2-7, with 7 bases fitting TRBD1. Germline trimming cut 5 bases from V and 2 bases from J; bases unmatched to any gene: 9. The CDR3 runs to 15 residues. The germline V gene has CDR1 SGHAT and CDR2 FQNNGV. The CDR3 loop reads CASSEYTGATYEQYF. CDR3 sequence (DNA): TGTGCCAGCAGCGAATATACAGGGGCGACCTACGAGCAGTACTTC.

V is TRBV6-2 or TRBV6-3 and J is TRBJ1-5; no reliable D call. Germline V gene lookup returns CDR1 MNHEY and CDR2 SVGEGT. V was clipped by 6 bases and J by 5 bases, with 8 bases between them. The CDR3 loop spans 12 amino acids. The CDR3 sequence is CASRPEDQPQHF. The CDR3 DNA reads as TGTGCCAGCAGACCTGAGGATCAGCCCCAGCATTTT.

J is TRBJ1-1 and V is TRBV7-2, with TRBD1 as a possible D gene (5 bases). V lost 2 bases, J lost 0 bases, and 10 bases lay in between. Germline CDR1 is SGHTA and CDR2 is FQGNSA. This CDR3 has 15 amino acids. Here the CDR3 reads CASSLQTDMNTEAFF. The CDR3 DNA follows: TGTGCCAGCAGCTTACAGACAGACATGAACACTGAAGCTTTCTTT.